This entry concerns a single T cell receptor beta chain. The sample is drawn from a study of monozygotic twins with inflammatory bowel disease. TCRdb processed the 5' RACE reads again and assigns one entry to each CDR3 protein, with no DNA. In total, the table holds around 450,000 distinct CDR3 sequences. The specimen sequenced was blood. This TCR came from a human donor with ulcerative colitis or Crohn's disease, or a healthy co-twin of an affected twin (not recorded which).

This CDR3 reads CASSEEDRGNTEAFF. The V call is TRBV5-1, the J call TRBJ1-1; TCRdb outputs TRBD1, but without DNA this stays unchecked. The CDR3 contains 15 residues. Per germline, CDR1 SGHRS and CDR2 YFSETQ.